These T cell receptor beta chains were read from a single sample in a study of identical twins. TCRdb passed the 5' RACE reads through MiXCR, listing each CDR3 protein once. The profile shows under 900,000 distinct CDR3 sequences, around an eighth of them singletons. These data are also associated with another study on yellow fever vaccine responses in identical twins.

The sample taken for sequencing was PBMCs. The receptors were sampled from a woman younger than 30 in good health. CDR3s include the opening cysteine and the closing phenylalanine or tryptophan. Fields, in order: V gene, J gene, CDR3 protein.

>TRBV5-1|TRBJ2-1
CASSYGQANEQFF
>TRBV10-2|TRBJ2-2
CASSPLAGETRTNTGELFF
>TRBV28|TRBJ2-1
CASITSGIHNEQFF
>TRBV5-1|TRBJ2-1
CASSLGSGASYNEQFF
>TRBV6-5|TRBJ1-1
CASSYEQDNEAFF
>TRBV15|TRBJ2-7
CATSRDAISGGQGYEQYF
>TRBV6-5|TRBJ1-4
CASSYSTTNEKLFF
>TRBV20-1|TRBJ2-1
CSARGDRNNEQFF
>TRBV5-1|TRBJ2-7
CASSLLAGDLEQYF
>TRBV28|TRBJ2-1
CAAKGGFNEQFF
>TRBV9|TRBJ2-7
CASSVDSSGSWREQYF
>TRBV9|TRBJ1-2
CASSETETYGYTF
>TRBV6-1|TRBJ2-1
CASSEEVGDSYNEQFF
>TRBV20-1|TRBJ2-7
CSARDLVIRTSYEQYF
>TRBV6-1|TRBJ2-7
CASSEGRGRSYEQYF
>TRBV12-3/TRBV12-4|TRBJ2-3
CASKQGWMRYF
>TRBV7-2|TRBJ2-2
CASSLVHNTGELFF
>TRBV12-3/TRBV12-4|TRBJ2-1
CASSLSRSNEQFF
>TRBV27|TRBJ1-1
CASRNTRGVGTEAFF
>TRBV5-1|TRBJ2-5
CASSFTGTLQETQYF
>TRBV12-3/TRBV12-4|TRBJ1-1
CASSLHRVNTEAFF
>TRBV12-3/TRBV12-4|TRBJ1-4
CASSLGGVGLYEKLFF
>TRBV7-9|TRBJ2-7
CASSLSGTTPYEQYF
>TRBV29-1|TRBJ2-7
CSVEDRVRGDYEQYF
>TRBV6-5|TRBJ2-1
CASSFSPSSYNEQFF
>TRBV4-2|TRBJ2-7
CASSQRTSGVYEQYF
>TRBV29-1|TRBJ2-7
CSGGGHYEQYF
>TRBV6-1|TRBJ2-5
CGTSGSIRETQYF
>TRBV12-5|TRBJ1-4
CASGFPQGDNEKLFF
>TRBV20-1|TRBJ2-2
CSARPPGQGDTGELFF
>TRBV28|TRBJ2-2
CASTSATGWSGELFF
>TRBV24-1|TRBJ2-2
CATSVMGGELFF
>TRBV6-4|TRBJ2-2
CASSPGGGGAGVSGELFF
>TRBV6-5|TRBJ1-6
CASSFGRGDYNSPLHF
>TRBV3-1|TRBJ2-3
CASSQDAGGRTDTQYF